The 16 T cell receptor beta chains in this list originate from one sample, sequenced in a study of T-cell reconstitution after alpha-beta-depleted transplantation in children. Researchers prepared the TCRbeta library using unique molecular identifiers, the study reports. TCRdb itself ran the PCR reads through MiXCR, one entry per CDR3 protein. The sample holds around 400,000 distinct CDR3 sequences; 11% are singletons and the top ten take approximately 5%. Sequences were derived from PBMCs from the stem cell graft donor, sampled from the stem cell graft. Receptor source: a human donor who donated a stem cell graft to a child with acute myeloid leukemia.

This clonotype was seen more than once but under ten times. The chain employs TRBV12-3 or TRBV12-4 and TRBJ1-5; TRBD1 aligns across 9 bases. CDR3 length: 15 amino acids. The junction had 4 bases not matched to a gene; V was cut back by 0 bases and J by 7 bases. The CDR3 DNA reads TGTGCCAGCAGTTTAGCGACAGGGGGAGACCAGCCCCAGCATTTT. As protein: CASSLATGGDQPQHF.

The genes are TRBV12-3 or TRBV12-4 and TRBJ1-5, with D possibly matching TRBD1 (5 bases). CDR3 length: 18 amino acids. The V end lost 0 bases, the J end lost 1 base, and 16 bases lay between the germline ends. The CDR3 nucleotides read TGTGCCAGCAGTTTAGCTAGGGGTTTCTCTTCGAGCAATCAGCCCCAGCATTTT. It is translated as CASSLARGFSSSNQPQHF.

V is TRBV10-3 and J is TRBJ2-2; 8 bases agree with TRBD2. The CDR3 has 17 residues. J was trimmed by 6 bases and V by 2 bases; bases with no gene match: 11. Germline V lookup: CDR1 ENHRY, CDR2 SYGVKD. CDR3 DNA: TGTGCCATCAGTGAGCCGCCGGCGGGGGGACCAGCCGGGGAGCTGTTTTTT. It yields the protein CAISEPPAGGPAGELFF.

The chain uses TRBV6-1 and TRBJ2-1; possibly TRBD1 for D (6 bases). The germline gives CDR1 MNHNS, CDR2 SASEGT. The V end was cut by 3 bases, the J end by 7 bases, with 10 bases between. CDR3 size: 13 residues. CDR3: CASSEGAGNEQFF. CDR3 nucleotide sequence: TGTGCCAGCAGTGAGGGGGCAGGGAATGAGCAGTTCTTC.

In its sample, this clonotype was seen many times. The chain has TRBV6-6 and TRBJ2-3, with TRBD1 matching 7 bases. Germline values: CDR1 MNHNY, CDR2 SVGAGI (reference sequence). Trimming cost V 6 bases and J 6 bases; bases outside gene matches: 3. The CDR3 has 12 amino acids. In DNA, the CDR3 is TGTGCCAGCAGCCGACAGGGCGATACGCAGTATTTT. Protein product: CASSRQGDTQYF.

This clonotype was found many times. The gene calls are TRBV29-1 and TRBJ2-5; D call uncertain. Trimming removed 6 bases from V and 2 bases from J, with 13 bases in between. CDR3 length equals 13 residues. Germline CDR1 and CDR2: SQVTM and ANQGSEA. The CDR3 DNA sequence: TGCAGCGTCCAGAGAAGCCCACAAGAGACCCAGTACTTC. Translated: CSVQRSPQETQYF.

This clonotype has a handful of counts. The V gene is TRBV29-1, the J gene TRBJ2-5; 10 bases agree with TRBD2. The CDR3 consists of 16 residues. Losses at the gene ends were 0 bases for V and 5 bases for J; bases not matched to a gene: 9. Germline CDR1 reads SQVTM; CDR2 reads ANQGSEA. The CDR3 sequence: CSVEDLGLAGGETQYF. In DNA, the CDR3 is TGCAGCGTTGAAGATCTGGGGTTAGCGGGAGGCGAGACCCAGTACTTC.

This clonotype came up a few times. This rearrangement joins TRBV7-9 to TRBJ2-5; no reliable D call. The germline V gene encodes CDR1 SEHNR and CDR2 FQNEAQ (reference sequence). CDR3 length equals 14 residues. The germline V and J ends were trimmed by 3 bases and 5 bases, with 13 bases remaining between them. CDR3 in amino acids: CASSFSRREETQYF. The CDR3, as DNA: TGTGCCAGCAGCTTTTCCCGACGAGAGGAGACCCAGTACTTC.

This chain joins TRBV21-1 and TRBJ2-7; the DNA was not used to check the table's D call, TRBD1. TRBV21-1 is labeled a pseudogene. The CDR3 runs 14 residues. CDR3 loop: CASSTGQGSYEQYV. CDR3 nucleotides: TGTGCCAGCAGCACGGGACAGGGTTCGTACGAGCAGTACGTC.

The V call is TRBV3-1, the J call TRBJ1-1; possible D gene TRBD1, 6 bases. Germline assignment: CDR1 LGHDT and CDR2 YNNKEL (reference sequence). V lost 6 bases, J lost 10 bases, and 15 bases lay in between. This CDR3 is 12 amino acids long. The CDR3 is CASSTGFLGAFF. CDR3 coding DNA: TGTGCCAGCAGTACAGGGTTCCTGGGAGCTTTCTTT.

A note on this clonotype: The germline gene is not matched at one end of the junction; a read error may be the cause. The chain couples TRBV5-5 to TRBJ2-1, with D maybe TRBD2 (5 bases). The CDR3 sequence is 13 residues long. Per germline, CDR1 SGHKS and CDR2 YYEKEE (reference sequence). The CDR3 loop reads CASSLEGSKLDPF. The CDR3 DNA reads TGTGCCAGCAGCTTAGAGGGATCGAAATTGGACCCCTTC.

This clonotype was detected many times. This chain connects TRBV5-1 to TRBJ1-5; D remains unclear. V lost 0 bases and J 4 bases, leaving 8 bases between the germline ends. Looked up from germline, CDR1 is SGHRS and CDR2 is YFSETQ. The CDR3 runs 14 residues. The CDR3 protein is CASSLAGENQPQHF. In nucleotides, the CDR3 is TGCGCCAGCAGCTTGGCCGGGGAGAATCAGCCCCAGCATTTT. The variable domain in full, completed from reference TRBV5-1 and TRBJ1-5, reads KAGVTQTPRYLIKTRGQQVTLSCSPISGHRSVSWYQQTPGQGLQFLFEYFSETQRNKGNFPGRFSGRQFSNSRSEMNVSTLELGDSALYLCASSLAGENQPQHFGDGTRLSIL.

This clonotype was found many times. The rearrangement joins TRBV19 to TRBJ2-3; D ambiguous. Looked up from germline, CDR1 is LNHDA and CDR2 is SQIVND (reference sequence). The V end was cut by 4 bases, the J end by 1 base, with 18 bases between. CDR3 size: 17 residues. The CDR3 loop reads CASSTWSGIPRTDTQYF. The CDR3, as DNA: TGTGCCAGTAGTACCTGGTCTGGGATTCCACGCACAGATACGCAGTATTTT.

This clonotype was seen only a few times. The chain joins TRBV20-1 to TRBJ2-1, with 7 bases aligning to TRBD2. Unmatched junction bases numbered 15, after V lost 3 bases and J lost 7 bases. CDR1 and CDR2 from the germline V gene are DFQATT and SNEGSKA (reference sequence). The CDR3 loop spans 16 amino acids. The CDR3 sequence is CSASPPSGILGNEQFF. In nucleotides, the CDR3 is TGCAGTGCTAGTCCTCCGAGCGGGATTTTAGGGAATGAGCAGTTCTTC.

The rearrangement joins TRBV29-1 to TRBJ1-5; unclear D gene. The CDR3 spans 12 residues. Trimming removed 0 bases from V and 6 bases from J, with 6 bases in between. Germline V gene sequence: CDR1 SQVTM, CDR2 ANQGSEA. The CDR3, as DNA: TGCAGCGTTGAAGACTATGGTCAGCCCCAGCATTTT. This gives the protein CSVEDYGQPQHF.

This clonotype was recorded many times. The rearrangement joins TRBV7-2 to TRBJ2-2; a possible D gene is TRBD1 (6 bases). The CDR3 contains 14 residues. Germline CDR1 and CDR2: SGHTA and FQGNSA. V was pared by 2 bases and J by 7 bases, with 11 bases between. CDR3 sequence: CASSLQGLGGELFF. CDR3 DNA: TGTGCCAGCAGCTTACAGGGGCTTGGCGGGGAGCTGTTTTTT.